The present TCR beta chain was sequenced within a study of a mutant IDH1 vaccine in newly diagnosed glioma. V was cut by 2 bases and J by 5 bases, with 10 bases left in between. Germline CDR1 SGHRS, CDR2 YFSETQ. The CDR3 consists of 13 residues. Documented time point: baseline, week 1 (first vaccination visit). Treatment here: pre-vaccination baseline after standard-of-care therapy. Here immunoSEQ multiplex PCR was the method, and the copy in TCRdb shows in-frame clones only, minus some. This table has tens of thousands of clones, 80% to 90% appearing once. The chain joins TRBV5-1 to TRBJ1-2; D is undetermined. This clonotype originated in a man aged 30 to 45 with glioma. The sample here was PBMCs, taken from a glioma patient treated with radiotherapy, temozolomide or both. The CDR3 region has the DNA TGCGCCAGCAGCTTATCAGGAGGATATGGCTACACCTTC. Translating it yields CASSLSGGYGYTF. Using reference TRBV5-1 and TRBJ1-2 for the parts outside the CDR3, the full variable domain is KAGVTQTPRYLIKTRGQQVTLSCSPISGHRSVSWYQQTPGQGLQFLFEYFSETQRNKGNFPGRFSGRQFSNSRSEMNVSTLELGDSALYLCASSLSGGYGYTFGSGTRLTVV.